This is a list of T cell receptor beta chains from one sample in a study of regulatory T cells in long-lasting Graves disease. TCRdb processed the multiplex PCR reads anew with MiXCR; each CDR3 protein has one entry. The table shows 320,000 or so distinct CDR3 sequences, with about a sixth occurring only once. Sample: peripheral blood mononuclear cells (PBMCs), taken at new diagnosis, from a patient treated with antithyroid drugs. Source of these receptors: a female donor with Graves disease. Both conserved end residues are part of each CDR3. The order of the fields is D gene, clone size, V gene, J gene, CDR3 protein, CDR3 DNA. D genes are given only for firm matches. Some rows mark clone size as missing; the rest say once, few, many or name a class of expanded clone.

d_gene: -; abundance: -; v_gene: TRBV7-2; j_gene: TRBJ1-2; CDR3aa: CASSFPGPPYGYTF; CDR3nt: TGTGCCAGCAGCTTTCCGGGACCACCCTATGGCTACACCTTC
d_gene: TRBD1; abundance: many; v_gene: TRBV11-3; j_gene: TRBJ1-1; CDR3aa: CASSPRDRLALNTEAFF; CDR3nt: TGTGCCAGCAGCCCCCGGGACAGGTTGGCCCTGAACACTGAAGCTTTCTTT
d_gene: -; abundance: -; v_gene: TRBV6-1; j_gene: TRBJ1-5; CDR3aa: CASSELNPRNQPQHF; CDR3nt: TGTGCCAGCAGCGAGCTTAATCCGAGGAATCAGCCCCAGCATTTT
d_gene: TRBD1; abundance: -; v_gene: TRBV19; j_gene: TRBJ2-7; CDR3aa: CASRSRDRVLFLPYEQYF; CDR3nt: TGTGCCAGTAGAAGCCGGGACAGGGTCCTGTTCCTACCCTACGAGCAGTACTTC
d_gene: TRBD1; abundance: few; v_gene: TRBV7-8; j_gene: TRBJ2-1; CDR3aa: CASSSGQGGYNGQFF; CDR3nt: TGTGCCAGCAGCTCGGGACAGGGCGGGTACAATGGGCAGTTCTTC
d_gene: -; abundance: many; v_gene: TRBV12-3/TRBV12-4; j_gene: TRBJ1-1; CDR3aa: CASSPPTRNTEAFF; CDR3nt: TGTGCCAGCAGTCCCCCCACTCGGAACACTGAAGCTTTCTTT
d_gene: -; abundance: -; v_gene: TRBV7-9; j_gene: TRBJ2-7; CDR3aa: CASSLGPGGEQHF; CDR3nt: TGTGCCAGCAGCTTAGGGCCTGGGGGCGAGCAGCACTTC
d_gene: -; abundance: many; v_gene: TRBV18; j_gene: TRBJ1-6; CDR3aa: CASSPDGTNSPLHF; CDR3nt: TGTGCCAGCTCCCCAGACGGTACGAATTCACCCCTCCACTTT
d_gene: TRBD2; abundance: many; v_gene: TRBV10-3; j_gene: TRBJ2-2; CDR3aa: CATSGTETGELFF; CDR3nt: TGTGCCACAAGCGGGACGGAAACCGGGGAGCTGTTTTTT
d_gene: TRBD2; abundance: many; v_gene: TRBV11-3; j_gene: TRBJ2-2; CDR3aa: CASTQEAGGTGELFF; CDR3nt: TGTGCCAGCACCCAGGAGGCGGGAGGGACCGGGGAGCTGTTTTTT
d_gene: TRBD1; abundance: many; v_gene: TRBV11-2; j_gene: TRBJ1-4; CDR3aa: CASSVRQGVTNEKLFF; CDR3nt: TGTGCCAGCAGCGTAAGACAGGGCGTAACTAATGAAAAACTGTTTTTT
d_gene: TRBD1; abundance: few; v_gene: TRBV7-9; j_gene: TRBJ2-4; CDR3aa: CASSLVKWTGASLAKNIQYF; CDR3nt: TGTGCCAGCAGCTTAGTGAAGTGGACAGGGGCTTCTTTAGCCAAAAACATTCAGTACTTC
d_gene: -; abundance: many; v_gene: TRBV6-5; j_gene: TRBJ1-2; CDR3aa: CASSYYRVEGDGYTF; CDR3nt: TGTGCCAGCAGTTATTACAGGGTTGAAGGGGATGGCTACACCTTC
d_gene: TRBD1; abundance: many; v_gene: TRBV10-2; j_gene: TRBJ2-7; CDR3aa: CASSEPGQGAREQYF; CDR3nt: TGCGCCAGCAGTGAACCGGGACAGGGGGCGCGGGAGCAGTACTTC
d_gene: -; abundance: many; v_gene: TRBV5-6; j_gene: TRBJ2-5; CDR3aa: CASSTNGVLQETQYF; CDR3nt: TGTGCCAGCAGCACTAATGGCGTCCTCCAAGAGACCCAGTACTTC
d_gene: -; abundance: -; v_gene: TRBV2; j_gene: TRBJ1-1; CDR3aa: CASSEPAEGTEAFF; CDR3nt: TGTGCCAGCAGTGAACCCGCGGAGGGCACTGAAGCTTTCTTT
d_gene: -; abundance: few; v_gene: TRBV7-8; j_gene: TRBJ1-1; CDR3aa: CASSSLFRMNTEAFF; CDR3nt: TGTGCCAGCAGCTCACTTTTCCGGATGAACACTGAAGCTTTCTTT
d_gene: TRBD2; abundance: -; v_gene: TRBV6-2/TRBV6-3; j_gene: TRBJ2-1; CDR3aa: CASRNLAGAYNEQFF; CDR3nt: TGTGCCAGCAGAAATCTAGCGGGAGCCTACAATGAGCAGTTCTTC
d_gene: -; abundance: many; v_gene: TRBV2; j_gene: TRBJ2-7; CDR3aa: CASSATETYKQYF; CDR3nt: TGTGCCAGCAGTGCGACAGAGACCTACAAGCAGTACTTC
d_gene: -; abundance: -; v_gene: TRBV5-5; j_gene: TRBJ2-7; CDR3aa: CASTSLDEVDKSYEQYF; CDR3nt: TGTGCCAGCACCTCCCTAGACGAGGTCGATAAATCCTACGAGCAGTACTTC
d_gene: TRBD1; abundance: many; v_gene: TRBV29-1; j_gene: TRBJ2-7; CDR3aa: CSVEQGQGGEQYF; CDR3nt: TGCAGCGTTGAACAGGGACAGGGCGGGGAGCAGTACTTC
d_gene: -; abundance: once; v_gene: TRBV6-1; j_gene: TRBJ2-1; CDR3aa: CASTSTGTLMNEQFF; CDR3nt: TGTGCCAGCACCTCCACCGGGACGCTAATGAATGAGCAGTTCTTC
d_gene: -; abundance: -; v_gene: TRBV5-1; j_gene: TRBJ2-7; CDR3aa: CASSFPEGSYEQYF; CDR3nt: TGCGCCAGCAGCTTTCCGGAGGGGAGCTACGAGCAGTACTTC
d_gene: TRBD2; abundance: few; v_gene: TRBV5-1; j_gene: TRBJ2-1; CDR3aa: CASSPWTSGNEQFF; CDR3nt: TGCGCCAGCAGCCCGTGGACTAGCGGCAATGAGCAGTTCTTC
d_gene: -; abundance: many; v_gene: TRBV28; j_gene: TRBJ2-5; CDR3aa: CASSLSVQETQYF; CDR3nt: TGTGCCAGCAGTTTATCGGTCCAAGAGACCCAGTACTTC
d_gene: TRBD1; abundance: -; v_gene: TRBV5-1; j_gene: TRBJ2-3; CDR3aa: CASSSQGADTQYF; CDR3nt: TGCGCCAGCAGCTCACAGGGGGCTGATACGCAGTATTTT
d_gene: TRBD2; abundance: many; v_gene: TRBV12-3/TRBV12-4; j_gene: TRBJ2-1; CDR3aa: CASSSSGASYNEQFF; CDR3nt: TGTGCCAGCAGTTCGAGCGGGGCGAGCTACAATGAGCAGTTCTTC
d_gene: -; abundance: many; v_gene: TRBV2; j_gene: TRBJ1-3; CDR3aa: CASRSTRGPGNTIYF; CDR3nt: TGTGCCAGCAGATCCACGCGAGGTCCTGGAAACACCATATATTTT
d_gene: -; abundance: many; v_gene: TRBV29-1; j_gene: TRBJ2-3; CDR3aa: CSVIEQGWDTQYF; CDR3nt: TGCAGCGTTATCGAACAGGGTTGGGATACGCAGTATTTT
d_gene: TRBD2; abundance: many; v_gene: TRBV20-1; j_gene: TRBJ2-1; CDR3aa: CSARGPLSGSRSYNEQFF; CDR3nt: TGCAGTGCTAGAGGACCCCTTAGCGGGAGCAGATCCTACAATGAGCAGTTCTTC
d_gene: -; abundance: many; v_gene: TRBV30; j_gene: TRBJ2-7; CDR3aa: CAWKLRGALGEQYF; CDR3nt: TGTGCCTGGAAGCTGAGGGGGGCGCTTGGGGAGCAGTACTTC
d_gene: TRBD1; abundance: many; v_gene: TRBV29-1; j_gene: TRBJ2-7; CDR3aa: CSVEGHIGTGGSEQYF; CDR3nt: TGCAGCGTTGAAGGACATATCGGGACAGGGGGCAGCGAGCAGTACTTC
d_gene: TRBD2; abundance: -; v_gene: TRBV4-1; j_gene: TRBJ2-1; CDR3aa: CASSQDSSGSQYEQFF; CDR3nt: TGCGCCAGCAGCCAAGATTCTAGCGGGAGTCAGTATGAGCAGTTCTTC
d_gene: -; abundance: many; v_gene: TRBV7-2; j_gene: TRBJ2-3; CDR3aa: CASSSSGREDTQYF; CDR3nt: TGTGCCAGCAGCTCGTCCGGACGGGAAGATACGCAGTATTTT
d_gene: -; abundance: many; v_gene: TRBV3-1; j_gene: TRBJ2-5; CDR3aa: CASSQVSGETLQETQYF; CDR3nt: TGTGCCAGCAGCCAAGTTAGTGGAGAGACCCTTCAAGAGACCCAGTACTTC
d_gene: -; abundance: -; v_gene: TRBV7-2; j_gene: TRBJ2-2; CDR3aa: CASSLVVLPGELFF; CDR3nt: TGTGCCAGCAGCTTAGTCGTCTTACCCGGGGAGCTGTTTTTT
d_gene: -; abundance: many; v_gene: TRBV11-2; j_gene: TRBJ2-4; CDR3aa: CASSWDRGVPLAKNIQYF; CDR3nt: TGTGCCAGCAGCTGGGACCGGGGTGTTCCACTAGCCAAAAACATTCAGTACTTC
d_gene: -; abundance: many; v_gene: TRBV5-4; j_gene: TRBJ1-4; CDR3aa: CASSNRLLQPNEKLFF; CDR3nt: TGTGCCAGCAGCAACCGTCTCCTCCAGCCTAATGAAAAACTGTTTTTT
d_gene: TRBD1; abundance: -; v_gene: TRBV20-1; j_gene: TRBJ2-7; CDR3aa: CSADRQGANYEQYF; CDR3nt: TGCAGTGCTGACCGACAGGGGGCGAACTACGAGCAGTACTTC